The subject of this entry is one T cell receptor beta chain. No antigen is known for it. The data originate from a study of CD4 T cell repertoires in COVID-19. About the study: After about ten days of IL-2 expansion, CFSE-low cells were relabeled and restimulated with other coronavirus spikes.

Study observations and caveats: Two or all three memory subsets shared several highly expanded SARS-CoV-2-reactive clonotypes. SARS-CoV and/or HKU1 spike cultures shared between 7 and 25% of SARS-CoV-2 clonotypes.

Profiled with immunoSEQ multiplex PCR; TCRdb holds only in-frame clones, not every one. In the table there are about 22,000 clones, 80% to 90% of which are singletons. The memory T cells were sequenced right after ex vivo isolation, without culture. CDR1 is MNHEY and CDR2 is SVGAGI in the germline V gene. The length of the CDR3 is 14 residues. V lost 0 bases to trimming and J lost 6 bases; unmatched junction nucleotides: 2. This chain links TRBV6-5 with TRBJ2-4, with TRBD1 identical over 7 bases. The TCR was taken from a human donor who had COVID-19. This specimen was central memory CD4+ T cells from blood, taken before the COVID-19 pandemic. This CDR3 reads CASSYSTGINIQYF. CDR3 DNA sequence: TGTGCCAGCAGTTACTCGACAGGGATAAACATTCAGTACTTC.